This T cell receptor beta chain was recorded in a study of CD8 T cells in Susac syndrome. Reverse transcription of 0.5 to 1 ug RNA was performed with random hexamers. TCRdb re-called the immunoSEQ multiplex PCR reads through MiXCR, storing one row per CDR3 protein. Among roughly 89,000 distinct CDR3 sequences listed, 90% to 97% were seen once. The J segment lost 0 bases and the V segment lost 3 bases, leaving 8 bases of the junction unmatched. The CDR3 has 16 residues. Germline V gene sequence: CDR1 MGHRA, CDR2 YSYEKL. The V call is TRBV4-1, the J call TRBJ2-7; 7 positions match TRBD1. The TCR comes from a human donor with Susac syndrome. Material: CD8+ T cells from PBMCs. CDR3 sequence reads: CASSQVTGTRSYEQYF. The CDR3, as DNA: TGCGCCAGCAGCCAGGTGACAGGGACCCGCTCCTACGAGCAGTACTTC.